One and the same sample provided the 31 T cell receptor beta chains below, sequenced in a study of cytomegalovirus exposure and HLA in healthy donors. Primers included in the PCR were 60 Vbeta and 13 Jbeta primers. Clones were read by immunoSEQ multiplex PCR, and TCRdb kept only the in-frame ones, dropping some. The sample includes 150,000 to 170,000 clones, more than 75% of them seen just once. The sequencing sample was made of PBMCs. The receptors here all came from a man aged 30-40 years in good health and CMV-seropositive.

This chain links TRBV21-1 with TRBJ2-3; TRBD2, the D gene given by the table, was not confirmed from the DNA. TRBV21-1 is reported as a pseudogene. The CDR3 spans 16 residues. This CDR3 is CASPRGGSGGTDTQYF. CDR3 in DNA: TGTGCCAGTCCGAGGGGCGGGAGTGGTGGCACAGATACGCAGTATTTT.

J is TRBJ2-7 and V is TRBV6-1, with D possibly being TRBD1 (6 bases). This CDR3 contains 15 residues. Germline V gene data show CDR1 as MNHNS and CDR2 as SASEGT. Trimming pared 2 bases from V and 0 bases from J, leaving 11 bases between. The CDR3 sequence: CASSERGTSSYEQYF. The CDR3 coding sequence is TGTGCCAGCAGTGAAAGGGGGACCAGCTCCTACGAGCAGTACTTC.

The sample holds one count of this clone. This chain joins TRBV7-2 and TRBJ2-5; tentatively, D is TRBD2 (6 bases). The CDR3 has 17 residues. The germline V and J ends were trimmed by 1 base and 2 bases, with 17 bases remaining between them. The germline gives CDR1 SGHTA, CDR2 FQGNSA. As DNA, the CDR3 is TGTGCCAGCAGCTTAGGGTTCCGCGGGAACCCACAAGAGACCCAGTACTTC. Its translation is CASSLGFRGNPQETQYF.

A single count supports this clone. The chain carries TRBV28 and TRBJ2-2; D is possibly TRBD2 (6 bases). Germline V lookup: CDR1 MDHEN, CDR2 SYDVKM. V lost 7 bases, J lost 1 base, and 19 bases lay in between. CDR3 length: 17 residues. CDR3: CASTNLGGLENTGELFF. DNA of the CDR3: TGTGCCAGCACCAACTTGGGGGGTTTAGAGAACACCGGGGAGCTGTTTTTT.

CDR3: CASSLGGAVLQFF. In DNA, the CDR3 is TGTGCCAGCAGCTTAGGCGGCGCGGTATTGCAGTTCTTC. This chain uses TRBV7-2 with TRBJ2-1; D remains ambiguous. Trimming took 1 base from V and 12 from J, leaving 13 bases between them. The germline V gene has CDR1 SGHTA and CDR2 FQGNSA. The CDR3 is made up of 13 amino acids.

The V call is TRBV2, the J call TRBJ1-4, with D possibly being TRBD1 (5 bases). Germline V gene lookup returns CDR1 SNHLY and CDR2 FYNNEI. V lost 5 bases and J lost 6, with 16 bases in between. There are 15 residues in the CDR3. The CDR3 sequence: CASSRSGGTDEKLFF. Here the CDR3 DNA reads TGTGCCAGCAGTCGCAGCGGAGGGACCGATGAAAAACTGTTTTTT.

V usage is TRBV4-1 and J usage is TRBJ1-2; the match to TRBD1 covers 7 bases. V lost 2 bases, J lost 1 base, and 16 bases stayed unmatched. CDR1 and CDR2 from the germline V gene are MGHRA and YSYEKL. This CDR3 spans 19 amino acids. CDR3 protein: CASSQTDGDGTDHNYGYTF. The DNA for the CDR3 is TGCGCCAGCAGCCAAACTGATGGAGACGGGACAGACCATAACTATGGCTACACCTTC.

This clone came up a few times. This chain joins TRBV4-1 and TRBJ2-7; tentatively, D is TRBD1 (6 bases). Trimming stripped 1 base from V and 6 bases from J, with 16 bases between. Germline-derived CDR1 and CDR2 are MGHRA and YSYEKL. The CDR3 runs to 15 residues. The DNA for the CDR3 is TGCGCCAGCAGCCAAGTCGGGCCAGGGGTGTGCGAGCAGTACTTC. The encoded protein is CASSQVGPGVCEQYF.

V is TRBV7-6 and J is TRBJ2-7, with 16 positions matching TRBD2. The CDR3 consists of 18 residues. Losses at the gene ends were 4 bases for V and 0 bases for J; bases not matched to a gene: 6. The germline CDR1 and CDR2 sequences are SGHVS and FNYEAQ. The CDR3 DNA reads as TGTGCCAGCAGCTCGGGACTAGCGGGAGGGCCCGGCTCCTACGAGCAGTACTTC. The encoded protein is CASSSGLAGGPGSYEQYF.

The chain uses TRBV5-8 and TRBJ1-1; D possibly corresponds to TRBD1 (6 bases). The V end was cut by 1 base, the J end by 3 bases, with 16 bases between. This CDR3 is built from 16 residues. The V gene's germline CDR1 is SGHTS and CDR2 YDEGEE. The CDR3 nucleotides are TGTGCCAGCAGCTTGATTCGGGGCAGGGGAGACACTGAAGCTTTCTTT. Its protein is CASSLIRGRGDTEAFF.

The chain links TRBV7-9 to TRBJ1-6; 10 nucleotides match TRBD1. CDR3 length: 14 amino acids. Per germline, CDR1 SEHNR and CDR2 FQNEAQ (reference sequence). The V segment lost 4 bases and the J segment 10 bases; nucleotides outside the gene matches: 4. CDR3 DNA sequence: TGTGCCAGCAGCTGGGTGGGACAGGGGTCACCCCTCCACTTT. Translation: CASSWVGQGSPLHF.

The chain links TRBV4-2 to TRBJ2-7; weak D call: TRBD1 (5 bases). V was cut by 1 base and J by 2 bases, with 12 bases left in between. This CDR3 spans 15 amino acids. The germline CDR1 and CDR2 sequences are LGHNA and YNFKEQ. CDR3 DNA sequence: TGTGCCAGCAGCCAAGGGACAAATCAAGCCTACGAGCAGTACTTC. Amino acids: CASSQGTNQAYEQYF.

The genes are TRBV4-2 and TRBJ2-7; 10 bases are shared with TRBD2. Germline V gives CDR1 LGHNA, CDR2 YNFKEQ. V shed 0 bases and J 0 bases; nucleotides not matched to a gene: 5. The CDR3 has 17 residues. The CDR3 region has the DNA TGTGCCAGCAGCCAAGATGTACTAGCGGGAAGCTCCTACGAGCAGTACTTC. It translates to CASSQDVLAGSSYEQYF.

The chain recombines TRBV6-5 with TRBJ2-5; possible D gene TRBD1, 5 bases. The J call may be faulty, since TRBJ2-7 better matches the DNA end. The CDR3 loop spans 14 amino acids. Germline loops: CDR1 MNHEY, CDR2 SVGAGI. The CDR3 is CASSYSKQAYEQYF. In DNA, the CDR3 is TGTGCCAGCAGTTACTCGAAACAGGCCTACGAGCAGTACTTC.

This clone was detected only a few times. V usage is TRBV6-1 and J usage is TRBJ1-5, with D maybe TRBD1 (5 bases). From germline, CDR1 is MNHNS and CDR2 SASEGT. The CDR3 has 15 amino acids. Between the trimmed V and J ends, which lost 5 bases and 0 bases, there was a span of 11 bases. CDR3 sequence: CASSLSDSSNQPQHF. The CDR3 DNA reads as TGTGCCAGCAGTTTATCTGACAGTAGCAATCAGCCCCAGCATTTT.

As for this clone: The same CDR3 also results from other DNA sequences found in this sample. V gene TRBV7-9 combines with J gene TRBJ2-7; a weak D match, TRBD2 (6 bases). The V and J ends lost 2 bases and 6 bases respectively, with 11 bases between them. This CDR3 has 13 residues. CDR1 is SEHNR and CDR2 is FQNEAQ in the germline V gene (reference sequence). The CDR3 here is CASSLRQGGEQYF. In DNA, the CDR3 is TGTGCCAGCAGCTTACGGCAGGGAGGCGAGCAGTACTTC.

The genes are TRBV7-9 and TRBJ1-1, with D perhaps TRBD1 (6 bases). The CDR3 length is 15 residues. Trimming removed 3 bases from V and 1 base from J, with 12 bases in between. CDR1 and CDR2 (germline): SEHNR, FQNEAQ (reference sequence). The CDR3 reads CASSLAGTPNTEAFF. The CDR3 nucleotides are TGTGCCAGCAGCTTGGCAGGGACACCGAACACTGAAGCTTTCTTT.

The CDR3 coding sequence is TGTGCCAGCAGCTTAGTAGAGGGCCTCTACAATGAGCAGTTCTTC. Translated, it gives CASSLVEGLYNEQFF. This chain joins TRBV7-6 and TRBJ2-1; weak D call: TRBD2 (5 bases). The germline CDR1 and CDR2 sequences are SGHVS and FNYEAQ. The CDR3 covers 15 residues. V was pared by 1 base and J by 3 bases, with 10 bases between.

V and J are TRBV5-4 and TRBJ2-4, with D tentatively TRBD1 (6 bases). Trimming shortened V by 2 bases and J by 8 bases, and 17 bases separated the two germline ends. The CDR3 covers 15 residues. CDR1 is SGHNT and CDR2 is YYREEE in the germline V gene (reference sequence). In DNA, the CDR3 is TGTGCCAGCAGCTTTTCAAGACAGGCTGGGGACATTCAGTACTTC. Translating it yields CASSFSRQAGDIQYF.

V gene TRBV12-5 combines with J gene TRBJ2-7, with D possibly being TRBD2 (7 bases). Looked up from germline, CDR1 is LGHNT and CDR2 is FRNRAP. The CDR3 runs 14 residues. Trimming cost V 5 bases and J 4 bases, with 15 bases left between them. CDR3 nucleotides: TGTGCTAGTGGTCGAGGGGGGGCGGGGTACGAGCAGTACTTC. It is translated as CASGRGGAGYEQYF.

This chain links TRBV27 with TRBJ2-7, with 11 bases identical to TRBD2. CDR1 and CDR2 (germline): MNHEY, SMNVEV (reference sequence). There are 15 residues in the CDR3. V shed 5 bases, J shed 6 bases, and the junction held 9 bases outside the gene matches. As DNA, the CDR3 is TGTGCCAGCAGTCGTAGCGGGAGGGATGAACGCGAGCAGTACTTC. As protein: CASSRSGRDEREQYF.

This clone was counted between two and nine times. This chain links TRBV5-4 with TRBJ1-1, with TRBD1 matching over 8 bases. The CDR3 runs 14 residues. J was trimmed by 3 bases and V by 4 bases; bases with no gene match: 5. Germline lookup yields CDR1 SGHNT and CDR2 YYREEE (reference sequence). CDR3 sequence: CASSVDRADTEAFF. CDR3 sequence (DNA): TGTGCCAGCAGCGTGGACAGGGCTGACACTGAAGCTTTCTTT.

The chain has TRBV30 and TRBJ2-5; 13 bases align to TRBD2. Germline V gene sequence: CDR1 GTSNPN, CDR2 SVGIG (reference sequence). Germline trimming cut 1 base from V and 4 bases from J; bases unmatched to any gene: 6. The CDR3 length is 16 residues. The CDR3 loop reads CAWSDGLAGAGETQYF. CDR3 in DNA: TGTGCCTGGAGTGACGGACTAGCGGGAGCCGGAGAGACCCAGTACTTC.

The chain recombines TRBV2 with TRBJ1-5; 7 nucleotides align to TRBD1. CDR1 is SNHLY and CDR2 is FYNNEI in the germline V gene. This CDR3 comprises 17 residues. Unmatched junction bases numbered 7, after V lost 0 bases and J lost 2 bases. The CDR3 loop is CASSEAAYRGGNQPQHF. CDR3 in DNA: TGTGCCAGCAGTGAAGCAGCCTACAGGGGTGGCAATCAGCCCCAGCATTTT.

V is TRBV5-8 and J is TRBJ1-1, with 12 nucleotides matching TRBD1. This CDR3 comprises 16 residues. Germline CDR1 and CDR2: SGHTS and YDEGEE. After removal of 4 bases from V and 3 bases from J, the junction contained 7 bases not matched to a gene. CDR3 region: CASSVGTGGRDTEAFF. The CDR3 DNA follows: TGTGCCAGCAGCGTCGGGACAGGGGGCAGGGACACTGAAGCTTTCTTT.

The chain is built from TRBV30 and TRBJ2-3, with D tentatively TRBD2 (6 bases). CDR1 GTSNPN and CDR2 SVGIG come from the germline V gene (reference sequence). CDR3 size: 12 residues. The V and J ends lost 3 bases and 6 bases respectively, with 10 bases between them. CDR3: CAWSGSSDTQYF. CDR3 sequence (DNA): TGTGCCTGGAGCGGGAGTAGCGATACGCAGTATTTT.

The chain combines TRBV19 with TRBJ2-2, with D maybe TRBD1 (5 bases). Germline assignment: CDR1 LNHDA and CDR2 SQIVND (reference sequence). This CDR3 has 14 amino acids. The V and J ends lost 0 bases and 4 bases respectively, with 6 bases between them. The CDR3 nucleotides are TGTGCCAGTAGTATAGAAGGGGTCACCGGGGAGCTGTTTTTT. It yields the protein CASSIEGVTGELFF.

The genes are TRBV7-9 and TRBJ1-5, with 11 bases that match TRBD1. The CDR3 is 17 residues long. Germline loops: CDR1 SEHNR, CDR2 FQNEAQ (reference sequence). Trimming took 5 bases from V and 0 from J; bases not matched to a gene: 6. As DNA, the CDR3 is TGTGCCAGCAGCGCGGGACAGGGGGGGGATAGCAATCAGCCCCAGCATTTT. Protein product: CASSAGQGGDSNQPQHF.

The rearrangement links TRBV6-1 to TRBJ2-2, with a possible D match to TRBD1 (5 bases). CDR1 is MNHNS and CDR2 is SASEGT in the germline V gene. The V end was cut by 2 bases, the J end by 0 bases, with 10 bases between. The CDR3 has 16 amino acids. This CDR3 is CASSELGRANTGELFF. The CDR3 DNA sequence: TGTGCCAGCAGTGAACTGGGCAGGGCGAACACCGGGGAGCTGTTTTTT.

With regard to this clone: Other DNA sequences of this sample code for an identical CDR3. The gene calls are TRBV5-4 and TRBJ2-1; 11 nucleotides match TRBD2. Germline V gives CDR1 SGHNT, CDR2 YYREEE (reference sequence). The V gene end was trimmed by 4 bases and the J gene end by 3 bases; junction bases not matched to a gene: 3. This CDR3 has 15 residues. The CDR3 is CASSDTSGSYNEQFF. CDR3 DNA sequence: TGTGCCAGCAGCGATACTAGCGGGAGCTACAATGAGCAGTTCTTC. The complete variable domain, with remaining parts taken from reference TRBV5-4 and TRBJ2-1, reads ETGVTQSPTHLIKTRGQQVTLRCSSQSGHNTVSWYQQALGQGPQFIFQYYREEENGRGNFPPRFSGLQFPNYSSELNVNALELDDSALYLCASSDTSGSYNEQFFGPGTRLTVL.

This clone has more than one count but fewer than ten. CDR3 DNA sequence: TGTGCCAGCAGTTCTAGCGGGGGGGTTGCAAATGAGCAGTTCTTC. Amino acid sequence: CASSSSGGVANEQFF. This chain uses TRBV6-5 with TRBJ2-1, with TRBD2 identical over 12 bases. Germline-derived CDR1 and CDR2 are MNHEY and SVGAGI. The CDR3 consists of 15 residues. Trimming removed 4 bases from V and 7 bases from J; junction bases left unmatched: 5.